Shown below are 28 T cell receptor beta chains from a single sample sequenced in a study of shared clonotypes between healthy human individuals. The method was immunoSEQ multiplex PCR; TCRdb's version includes in-frame clones alone and lacks a portion of them. The sample consists of around 700,000 clones, roughly 70% of them appearing once. Input material: memory CD4+ T cells sorted from blood. Regarding subset: CD45RA-negative fraction. The receptors derive from a young woman in good health.

This chain uses TRBV25-1 with TRBJ1-1; D unresolved. Germline V gene data show CDR1 as MGHDK and CDR2 as SYGVNS. CDR3 size: 17 residues. The V and J ends lost 0 bases and 1 base respectively, with 15 bases between them. Written as DNA, the CDR3 is TGTGCCAGCAGTGAATATGAGTGGGGAGGTAGGAACACTGAAGCTTTCTTT. Its translation: CASSEYEWGGRNTEAFF.

The chain recombines TRBV19 with TRBJ2-2, with D possibly called TRBD1 or TRBD2 (5 bases each). CDR3 length: 15 residues. The V end lost 5 bases, the J end lost 2 bases, and 12 bases lay between the germline ends. The germline gives CDR1 LNHDA, CDR2 SQIVND (reference sequence). CDR3 amino acids: CASSPGTTNTGELFF. In nucleotides, the CDR3 is TGTGCCAGTAGTCCCGGGACCACCAACACCGGGGAGCTGTTTTTT.

V usage is TRBV15 and J usage is TRBJ1-3; D is undetermined. V lost 4 bases and J lost 0, with 13 bases in between. This CDR3 region has 16 residues. CDR1 LNHNV and CDR2 YYDKDF come from the germline V gene (reference sequence). The chain's CDR3 is CATSMGAQGSGNTIYF. The CDR3 region has the DNA TGTGCCACCAGCATGGGAGCTCAAGGCTCTGGAAACACCATATATTTT.

Notes on this clone: An end of the junction differs from the germline gene, which may be a read error. The rearrangement links TRBV7-2 to TRBJ2-1, with D perhaps matching TRBD1 or TRBD2 (6 bases each). The CDR3 sequence is 12 residues long. Germline V CDR1 and CDR2: SGHTA, FQGNSA. CDR3 sequence: CASSPLVRGAIF. For the CDR3, the DNA is TGTGCCAGCAGCCCCCTGGTAAGGGGGGCGATCTTC.

The V and J genes are TRBV25-1 and TRBJ2-3; D is possibly TRBD1 (6 bases). With 2 bases removed from V and 2 bases from J, the gap between germline ends came to 11 bases. The CDR3 has 15 amino acids. Germline V CDR1 and CDR2: MGHDK, SYGVNS. The CDR3, as DNA: TGTGCCAGCAGTGAAATGAACAGGGTCACAGATACGCAGTATTTT. Protein sequence: CASSEMNRVTDTQYF. Complete variable domain (other parts from reference TRBV25-1 and TRBJ2-3): EADIYQTPRYLVIGTGKKITLECSQTMGHDKMYWYQQDPGMELHLIHYSYGVNSTEKGDLSSESTVSRIRTEHFPLTLESARPSHTSQYLCASSEMNRVTDTQYFGPGTRLTVL.

The chain joins TRBV10-3 to TRBJ2-7, with 7 bases fitting TRBD2. Germline loops: CDR1 ENHRY, CDR2 SYGVKD. The V and J ends lost 0 bases and 1 base, in that order; junction bases with no gene match: 0. CDR3 length equals 14 residues. The CDR3 coding sequence is TGTGCCATCAGTGAGTCGCGGGGGTCCTACGAGCAGTACTTC. It is translated as CAISESRGSYEQYF.

The chain links TRBV10-1 to TRBJ2-7, with D possibly being TRBD1 or TRBD2 (6 bases each). Germline CDR1 WNHNN, CDR2 SYGVQD (reference sequence). This CDR3 has 13 residues. V was trimmed by 4 bases and J by 6 bases, leaving 13 bases between them. CDR3 nucleotides: TGCGCCAGCAGTGGAGACGGGGGCGGCGAGCAGTACTTC. It is translated as CASSGDGGGEQYF.

This clone was counted between two and nine times. V is TRBV4-1 and J is TRBJ1-2; 7 nucleotides align to TRBD1. Trimming at V came to 4 bases and at J to 4 bases, leaving 6 bases not matched to a gene. This CDR3 spans 14 amino acids. Germline V gives CDR1 MGHRA, CDR2 YSYEKL. The CDR3 loop is CASSPPDRVYGYTF. DNA for the CDR3: TGCGCCAGCAGCCCGCCCGACAGGGTCTATGGCTACACCTTC.

The chain couples TRBV20-1 to TRBJ1-2; D remains unclear. In germline, CDR1 is DFQATT, CDR2 SNEGSKA (reference sequence). Trimming took off 7 bases at V and 10 bases at J, with 7 bases between the two ends. The CDR3 has 8 amino acids. The CDR3 spells CSGSVYTF. The DNA for the CDR3 is TGCAGTGGAAGTGTCTACACCTTC.

The genes are TRBV10-1 and TRBJ2-3, with a weak D call TRBD2 (6 bases). The CDR3 extends over 13 amino acids. Trimming removed 6 bases from V and 2 bases from J, with 9 bases in between. CDR1 and CDR2 (germline): WNHNN, SYGVQD (reference sequence). The CDR3 loop reads CASRRDSTDTQYF. As DNA, the CDR3 is TGCGCCAGCAGAAGGGACTCCACAGATACGCAGTATTTT.

This clone occurred a few times. This chain uses TRBV5-3 with TRBJ2-1; either TRBD1 or TRBD2 may supply D (6 bases each). Being an ORF, TRBV5-3 has a function that is uncertain. The germline V and J ends were trimmed by 7 bases and 6 bases, with 8 bases remaining between them. The CDR3 is made up of 11 amino acids. CDR3 in amino acids: CARGGGNEQFF. Here the CDR3 DNA reads TGTGCCAGAGGAGGGGGCAATGAGCAGTTCTTC.

V is TRBV7-3 and J is TRBJ2-2; TRBD1 might be the D (5 bases). Germline CDR1 reads SGHTA; CDR2 reads FQGTGA. The CDR3 runs 16 residues. Trimming stripped 5 bases from V and 0 bases from J, with 13 bases between. The CDR3 region is CASSPLGRANTGELFF. Here the CDR3 DNA reads TGTGCCAGCAGCCCTTTGGGCAGGGCGAACACCGGGGAGCTGTTTTTT.

A few counts support this clone. The chain employs TRBV6-1 and TRBJ2-7, with D possibly called TRBD1 or TRBD2 (6 bases each). Germline V lookup: CDR1 MNHNS, CDR2 SASEGT. Trimming took off 6 bases at V and 3 bases at J, with 12 bases between the two ends. This CDR3 comprises 13 residues. CDR3 residues: CASSLGGGYEQYF. The CDR3 region has the DNA TGTGCCAGCAGCCTAGGAGGGGGCTACGAGCAGTACTTC.

As concerns this clone: Other DNA sequences from this sample encode an identical CDR3 as well. The rearrangement joins TRBV6-1 to TRBJ2-5; 8 bases agree with TRBD2. The germline CDR1 and CDR2 sequences are MNHNS and SASEGT. This CDR3 has 14 residues. The V segment lost 2 bases and the J segment 4 bases; nucleotides outside the gene matches: 3. CDR3 amino acids: CASSELRGGETQYF. The CDR3 DNA follows: TGTGCCAGCAGTGAACTACGGGGGGGAGAGACCCAGTACTTC.

Note on this clone: This CDR3 is also generated by other DNA sequences in the sample. The gene calls are TRBV14 and TRBJ2-1; D is perhaps TRBD2 (6 bases). V shed 5 bases and J shed 4 bases, with 9 bases lying between them. This CDR3 is 13 amino acids long. CDR1 and CDR2 (germline): SGHDN, FVKESK. DNA of the CDR3: TGTGCCAGCAGCAGGGACTTATACAATGAGCAGTTCTTC. Translation: CASSRDLYNEQFF.

The chain uses TRBV27 and TRBJ1-1, with 7 positions matching TRBD1. There are 14 residues in the CDR3. Germline V gene lookup returns CDR1 MNHEY and CDR2 SMNVEV (reference sequence). Unmatched junction bases numbered 2, after V lost 3 bases and J lost 1 base. The CDR3 DNA is TGTGCCAGCAGTTTCGACAGGGAGAACACTGAAGCTTTCTTT. Its protein product is CASSFDRENTEAFF.

The chain links TRBV7-6 to TRBJ1-1; D possibly corresponds to TRBD1 (5 bases). This CDR3 has 14 residues. The germline V gene has CDR1 SGHVS and CDR2 FNYEAQ. Trimming left V 7 bases short and J 4 bases short, with 16 bases between. The CDR3 coding sequence is TGTGCCAGCACCATATCGGGGGGAGGCACTGAAGCTTTCTTT. Residues: CASTISGGGTEAFF. Drawing the rest from reference TRBV7-6 and TRBJ1-1, the complete variable domain is GAGVSQSPRYKVTKRGQDVALRCDPISGHVSLYWYRQALGQGPEFLTYFNYEAQQDKSGLPNDRFSAERPEGSISTLTIQRTEQRDSAMYRCASTISGGGTEAFFGQGTRLTVV.

In nucleotides, the CDR3 is TGTGCCAGCAGCCCAAACAGGGTGAACACTGAAGCTTTCTTT. It codes for CASSPNRVNTEAFF. This chain uses TRBV6-1 with TRBJ1-1; TRBD1 is a possible D gene (6 bases). Looked up from germline, CDR1 is MNHNS and CDR2 is SASEGT. The CDR3 runs 14 residues. V was shortened by 6 bases and J by 0 bases, with 11 bases between the two germline ends.

CDR3 residues: CASSRTREFNEQFF. The CDR3, as DNA: TGTGCCAGCAGCCGGACTAGAGAGTTCAATGAGCAGTTCTTC. V usage is TRBV7-2 and J usage is TRBJ2-1, with TRBD2 matching over 7 bases. This CDR3 has 14 amino acids. The junction had 7 bases not matched to a gene; V was cut back by 5 bases and J by 6 bases. Germline CDR1 and CDR2: SGHTA and FQGNSA.

J is TRBJ1-5 and V is TRBV5-4; 12 bases match TRBD1. V shed 1 base, J shed 5 bases, and the junction held 1 base outside the gene matches. CDR3 length equals 15 residues. Per germline, CDR1 SGHNT and CDR2 YYREEE (reference sequence). The CDR3 region has the DNA TGTGCCAGCAGCTTGTGGGACAGGGGGCATCAGCCCCAGCATTTT. This codes for CASSLWDRGHQPQHF.

CDR3 DNA sequence: TGCGCCAGCAGCTCCACCGGAAGGGAGAACTATGGCTACACCTTC. It is translated as CASSSTGRENYGYTF. The chain carries TRBV5-1 and TRBJ1-2; D call uncertain. The CDR3 length is 15 residues. CDR1 is SGHRS, CDR2 YFSETQ, per germline. V was trimmed by 3 bases and J by 2 bases, leaving 14 bases between them.

This clone was picked up a small number of times. The rearrangement joins TRBV6-1 to TRBJ2-2, with TRBD1 matching 11 bases. This CDR3 spans 15 amino acids. The V gene's germline CDR1 is MNHNS and CDR2 SASEGT. V lost 6 bases and J lost 4; bases outside the gene matches: 4. CDR3 amino acids: CASRMGTGGTGELFF. As DNA, the CDR3 is TGTGCCAGCAGGATGGGGACAGGGGGCACCGGGGAGCTGTTTTTT.

This clone came up a few times. The chain is built from TRBV6-4 and TRBJ1-2; D might be TRBD1 (6 bases). Germline CDR1 and CDR2: MRHNA and SNTAGT. The CDR3 is 14 residues long. V gave up 0 bases and J gave up 8 bases, with 13 bases separating them. This CDR3 reads CASSDSQGSSGYTF. CDR3 sequence (DNA): TGTGCCAGCAGTGACTCACAGGGCTCAAGCGGCTACACCTTC.

The chain employs TRBV19 and TRBJ1-5; 8 bases fit TRBD1. This CDR3 region has 17 residues. V dropped 1 base and J dropped 9; count of bases not matched to a gene: 14. CDR1 is LNHDA, CDR2 SQIVND, per germline (reference sequence). CDR3 sequence: CASSIVGGQGAAGPQHF. The CDR3 nucleotides are TGTGCCAGTAGTATAGTTGGCGGTCAGGGGGCCGCAGGGCCCCAGCATTTT.

The genes are TRBV5-5 and TRBJ1-5; a possible D gene is TRBD1 (5 bases). Germline CDR1 and CDR2: SGHKS and YYEKEE (reference sequence). The CDR3 has 13 amino acids. Trimming shortened V by 4 bases and J by 4 bases, and 9 bases separated the two germline ends. CDR3 protein: CASSRGGNQPQHF. CDR3 bases: TGTGCCAGCAGCCGGGGCGGGAATCAGCCCCAGCATTTT.

This rearrangement joins TRBV28 to TRBJ2-7; D is undetermined. This CDR3 is 12 amino acids long. V was clipped by 6 bases and J by 4 bases, with 10 bases between them. The germline V gene has CDR1 MDHEN and CDR2 SYDVKM. The CDR3, as DNA: TGTGCCAGCAGATTGACCCCATACGAGCAGTACTTC. Protein sequence: CASRLTPYEQYF.

Written as DNA, the CDR3 is TGTGCCAGCAGTGTACGGCAGGCAGGGAGTGGTCAGCCCCAGCATTTT. It yields the protein CASSVRQAGSGQPQHF. The chain recombines TRBV2 with TRBJ1-5; TRBD1 is a possible D gene (5 bases). Germline CDR1 and CDR2: SNHLY and FYNNEI. Trimming took off 4 bases at V and 6 bases at J, with 19 bases between the two ends. CDR3 length: 16 residues.

Of note for this clone: The junction and the germline gene differ at one end; a read error may be behind it. The chain links TRBV11-2 to TRBJ2-7; D not certain. There are 11 residues in the CDR3. CDR1 is SGHAT, CDR2 FQNNGV, per germline. CDR3 sequence (DNA): TGTGCCAGCAGGGACGGGCGGACCCTTTGCTTC. Residues: CASRDGRTLCF.